The rows below give T cell receptor beta chains drawn from one sample of a study of T cells in Graves' hyperthyroidism and ophthalmopathy. Using its own MiXCR run on the multiplex PCR reads, TCRdb lists one record per CDR3 protein. The sample contains about 350,000 distinct CDR3 sequences, about 15% of which appear only once. The sample taken for sequencing was blood. Every receptor here comes from a woman aged 25 to 39 with Graves' hyperthyroidism. The CDR3 runs from the conserved cysteine through the conserved F or W. D genes are given only for firm matches. Size tells how often a clone was seen (once, few, many) or the class of an expanded clone, and some rows leave it out.

CDR3 length: 13; clone size: few; V gene: TRBV24-1; J gene: TRBJ1-1; D gene: -; CDR3 protein: CATSASAGVQAFF; CDR3 DNA: TGTGCCACCAGTGCCTCCGCGGGAGTACAAGCTTTCTTT
CDR3 length: 14; clone size: many; V gene: TRBV12-3/TRBV12-4; J gene: TRBJ2-7; D gene: -; CDR3 protein: CASSPFGSRDEQYF; CDR3 DNA: TGTGCCAGCAGTCCCTTCGGGAGCCGAGACGAGCAGTACTTC
CDR3 length: 11; clone size: -; V gene: TRBV3-1; J gene: TRBJ2-1; D gene: -; CDR3 protein: CASSQAESQFF; CDR3 DNA: TGTGCCAGCAGCCAAGCAGAAAGTCAGTTCTTC
CDR3 length: 14; clone size: once; V gene: TRBV5-1; J gene: TRBJ2-4; D gene: -; CDR3 protein: CASSLVGFENIQYF; CDR3 DNA: TGCGCCAGCAGCTTGGTAGGGTTTGAAAACATTCAGTACTTC
CDR3 length: 14; clone size: few; V gene: TRBV7-2; J gene: TRBJ2-7; D gene: -; CDR3 protein: CASSLGHRAYEQYF; CDR3 DNA: TGTGCCAGCAGCTTAGGTCACCGAGCCTACGAGCAGTACTTC
CDR3 length: 14; clone size: many; V gene: TRBV7-9; J gene: TRBJ2-1; D gene: -; CDR3 protein: CASSAARAVNEQFF; CDR3 DNA: TGTGCCAGCAGCGCCGCTAGGGCGGTAAATGAGCAGTTCTTC
CDR3 length: 15; clone size: many; V gene: TRBV11-2; J gene: TRBJ1-6; D gene: -; CDR3 protein: CASSLRQFDNSPLHF; CDR3 DNA: TGTGCCAGCAGCTTGAGGCAGTTCGATAATTCACCCCTCCACTTT
CDR3 length: 13; clone size: few; V gene: TRBV30; J gene: TRBJ1-5; D gene: -; CDR3 protein: CAWGGLGSQPQHF; CDR3 DNA: TGTGCCTGGGGGGGGCTGGGATCTCAGCCCCAGCATTTT
CDR3 length: 15; clone size: -; V gene: TRBV9; J gene: TRBJ2-5; D gene: -; CDR3 protein: CASSAEGGDLETQYF; CDR3 DNA: TGTGCCAGCAGCGCAGAAGGAGGGGACTTGGAGACCCAGTACTTC
CDR3 length: 16; clone size: -; V gene: TRBV19; J gene: TRBJ2-7; D gene: -; CDR3 protein: CASSISPRAAPYEQYF; CDR3 DNA: TGTGCCAGTAGTATTTCTCCCCGCGCAGCCCCCTACGAGCAGTACTTC
CDR3 length: 15; clone size: -; V gene: TRBV19; J gene: TRBJ1-1; D gene: -; CDR3 protein: CASSIRGNMNTEAFF; CDR3 DNA: TGTGCCAGTAGTATAAGGGGAAATATGAACACTGAAGCTTTCTTT
CDR3 length: 13; clone size: -; V gene: TRBV30; J gene: TRBJ2-2; D gene: -; CDR3 protein: CAWRDEGAGELFF; CDR3 DNA: TGTGCCTGGAGGGACGAGGGTGCCGGGGAGCTGTTTTTT
CDR3 length: 16; clone size: many; V gene: TRBV6-5; J gene: TRBJ2-1; D gene: -; CDR3 protein: CASSYSNTGRNNEQFF; CDR3 DNA: TGTGCCAGCAGTTACTCGAACACAGGGAGGAACAATGAGCAGTTCTTC
CDR3 length: 14; clone size: few; V gene: TRBV20-1; J gene: TRBJ2-2; D gene: TRBD2; CDR3 protein: CSARDGTSAGELFF; CDR3 DNA: TGCAGTGCTAGAGATGGGACTAGTGCCGGGGAGCTGTTTTTT
CDR3 length: 14; clone size: few; V gene: TRBV12-3/TRBV12-4; J gene: TRBJ2-2; D gene: -; CDR3 protein: CASSVLMPTGELFF; CDR3 DNA: TGTGCCAGCAGTGTTTTGATGCCCACCGGGGAGCTGTTTTTT
CDR3 length: 13; clone size: many; V gene: TRBV12-3/TRBV12-4; J gene: TRBJ1-2; D gene: -; CDR3 protein: CASSLPLENGYTF; CDR3 DNA: TGTGCCAGCAGTTTACCCCTAGAGAACGGCTACACCTTC
CDR3 length: 15; clone size: -; V gene: TRBV7-6; J gene: TRBJ2-7; D gene: TRBD2; CDR3 protein: CASSQTSGIVYEQYF; CDR3 DNA: TGTGCCAGCAGCCAAACTAGCGGGATTGTCTACGAGCAGTACTTC
CDR3 length: 13; clone size: -; V gene: TRBV20-1; J gene: TRBJ1-5; D gene: -; CDR3 protein: CSARTVLNQPQHF; CDR3 DNA: TGCAGTGCGCGGACGGTCCTGAATCAGCCCCAGCATTTT
CDR3 length: 13; clone size: few; V gene: TRBV19; J gene: TRBJ1-1; D gene: -; CDR3 protein: CASSILPGAEAFF; CDR3 DNA: TGTGCCAGTAGTATCTTACCAGGAGCCGAAGCTTTCTTT
CDR3 length: 14; clone size: -; V gene: TRBV12-3/TRBV12-4; J gene: TRBJ1-1; D gene: -; CDR3 protein: CAGSLDRGGTEAFF; CDR3 DNA: TGTGCCGGCAGTTTAGATCGAGGGGGGACTGAAGCTTTCTTT
CDR3 length: 19; clone size: many; V gene: TRBV12-5; J gene: TRBJ2-1; D gene: TRBD2; CDR3 protein: CASGCRAVWASGIYNEQFF; CDR3 DNA: TGTGCTAGTGGTTGCAGGGCGGTCTGGGCTAGCGGGATCTACAATGAGCAGTTCTTC
CDR3 length: 14; clone size: -; V gene: TRBV4-1; J gene: TRBJ2-7; D gene: -; CDR3 protein: CASSQTGTSNEQYF; CDR3 DNA: TGCGCCAGCAGTCAAACAGGGACCTCGAACGAGCAGTACTTC
CDR3 length: 12; clone size: -; V gene: TRBV6-1; J gene: TRBJ2-7; D gene: -; CDR3 protein: CASKRGLYEQYF; CDR3 DNA: TGTGCCAGCAAGAGAGGGTTGTACGAGCAGTACTTC
CDR3 length: 18; clone size: few; V gene: TRBV6-1; J gene: TRBJ1-5; D gene: -; CDR3 protein: CASSYLPLTGTGNQPQHF; CDR3 DNA: TGTGCCAGCAGTTATCTCCCCCTTACCGGGACGGGCAATCAGCCCCAGCATTTT
CDR3 length: 14; clone size: -; V gene: TRBV20-1; J gene: TRBJ2-7; D gene: -; CDR3 protein: CSASDIWRGYEQYF; CDR3 DNA: TGCAGTGCTAGCGATATCTGGCGGGGCTACGAGCAGTACTTC
CDR3 length: 11; clone size: many; V gene: TRBV11-2; J gene: TRBJ2-1; D gene: -; CDR3 protein: CASSWGDRQFF; CDR3 DNA: TGTGCCAGCAGCTGGGGGGACCGGCAGTTCTTC
CDR3 length: 13; clone size: few; V gene: TRBV9; J gene: TRBJ1-4; D gene: -; CDR3 protein: CASSGATNEKLFF; CDR3 DNA: TGTGCCAGCAGCGGGGCAACTAATGAAAAACTGTTTTTT
CDR3 length: 14; clone size: once; V gene: TRBV7-6; J gene: TRBJ2-3; D gene: -; CDR3 protein: CASSLGSGEDTQYF; CDR3 DNA: TGTGCCAGCAGCTTAGGTTCAGGGGAAGATACGCAGTATTTT